One sample yielded the 14 T cell receptor beta chains listed below, sequenced in a study of shared clonotypes between healthy human individuals. TCRdb's table, derived via immunoSEQ multiplex PCR, lists solely in-frame clones and lacks some. The table records about 560,000 clones, 70% to 80% of them present only once. Sequenced material: PBMCs. The receptors were gathered from a middle-aged woman in good health. Some clones in this sample may be carry-over from other donors' samples.

The V and J genes are TRBV29-1 and TRBJ2-1, with D tentatively TRBD1 or TRBD2 (6 bases each). This CDR3 is built from 13 residues. Germline CDR1 is SQVTM and CDR2 is ANQGSEA. Trimming stripped 4 bases from V and 9 bases from J, with 16 bases between. CDR3 protein: CSVVGGEFSEQFF. Here the CDR3 DNA reads TGCAGCGTTGTGGGGGGCGAATTCAGTGAGCAGTTCTTC.

The chain is built from TRBV7-2 and TRBJ2-3; no clear D gene. The germline V and J ends were trimmed by 0 bases and 4 bases, with 11 bases remaining between them. From germline, CDR1 is SGHTA and CDR2 FQGNSA. The CDR3 spans 15 residues. The DNA for the CDR3 is TGTGCCAGCAGCTTAGCGAGTAGGGTGGCAGATACGCAGTATTTT. Its translation: CASSLASRVADTQYF.

V gene TRBV5-1 combines with J gene TRBJ2-4; a possible D gene is TRBD2 (5 bases). The germline V gene encodes CDR1 SGHRS and CDR2 YFSETQ. The CDR3 is made up of 16 amino acids. Trimming took off 2 bases at V and 3 bases at J, with 15 bases between the two ends. The CDR3 DNA follows: TGCGCCAGCAGCTTTGGCGACTATAGGAGCAAAAACATTCAGTACTTC. Its translation is CASSFGDYRSKNIQYF.

This rearrangement joins TRBV27 to TRBJ2-7; D perhaps matches TRBD2 (5 bases). V lost 0 bases, J lost 3 bases, and 12 bases lay in between. From germline, CDR1 is MNHEY and CDR2 SMNVEV (reference sequence). The CDR3 loop spans 15 amino acids. The CDR3 loop is CASSLSRTGNYEQYF. The DNA of the CDR3 is TGTGCCAGCAGTTTATCGCGGACTGGGAACTACGAGCAGTACTTC.

The chain has TRBV6-6 and TRBJ1-2, with D uncertain. Germline V gene sequence: CDR1 MNHNY, CDR2 SVGAGI (reference sequence). The CDR3 is 14 amino acids. The V and J ends lost 0 bases and 2 bases respectively, with 7 bases between them. The CDR3 DNA reads as TGTGCCAGCAGTTACTCCCAGTTGAACTATGGCTACACCTTC. Its translation is CASSYSQLNYGYTF.

This clone has more than one count but fewer than ten. The chain uses TRBV30 and TRBJ2-1; weak D call: TRBD2 (6 bases). This CDR3 contains 16 residues. V was clipped by 0 bases and J by 6 bases, with 18 bases between them. CDR1 GTSNPN and CDR2 SVGIG come from the germline V gene (reference sequence). CDR3 loop: CAWSVLGGGPSNEQFF. The CDR3 DNA follows: TGTGCCTGGAGTGTACTCGGAGGAGGGCCCAGCAATGAGCAGTTCTTC.

The CDR3 reads CASSPDSGGGETQYF. The DNA of the CDR3 is TGTGCCAGCAGCCCGGACTCTGGAGGAGGGGAGACCCAGTACTTC. The chain employs TRBV7-3 and TRBJ2-5; TRBD2 is a possible D gene (6 bases). This CDR3 region has 15 residues. Germline values: CDR1 SGHTA, CDR2 FQGTGA. V lost 5 bases to trimming and J lost 5 bases, with 18 bases between them. Together with reference TRBV7-3 and TRBJ2-5, the CDR3 gives the full variable domain: GAGVSQTPSNKVTEKGKYVELRCDPISGHTALYWYRQSLGQGPEFLIYFQGTGAADDSGLPNDRFFAVRPEGSVSTLKIQRTERGDSAVYLCASSPDSGGGETQYFGPGTRLLVL.

On this clone: A read error likely explains this, since a far larger clone differs by one base. V gene TRBV6-1 combines with J gene TRBJ1-3, with D possibly TRBD1 on 5 matching bases. V was cut by 1 base and J by 4 bases, with 11 bases left in between. The CDR3 has 15 residues. Germline CDR1 and CDR2: MNHNS and SASEGT. Written as DNA, the CDR3 is TGTGCCAGCAGTGAAGTAGGGGACTCCGGAAACACCATATATTTT. Encoded protein: CASSEVGDSGNTIYF.

This clone is a singleton in its sample. The chain employs TRBV5-1 and TRBJ2-7, with TRBD2 as a possible D gene (6 bases). The CDR3 extends over 13 amino acids. Per the germline V gene, CDR1 is SGHRS and CDR2 is YFSETQ. V lost 4 bases and J lost 6, with 14 bases in between. DNA of the CDR3: TGCGCCAGCAGCCCTGCTAGCGTAGCCGAGCAGTACTTC. Residues: CASSPASVAEQYF.

V gene TRBV7-6 combines with J gene TRBJ1-2, with unresolved D. Looked up from germline, CDR1 is SGHVS and CDR2 is FNYEAQ. This CDR3 has 16 amino acids. The V and J ends lost 5 bases and 4 bases respectively, with 20 bases between them. As DNA, the CDR3 is TGTGCCAGCAGCGGGAATCATGATCGAAAGACCTATGGCTACACCTTC. Residues: CASSGNHDRKTYGYTF.

The chain links TRBV10-3 to TRBJ2-7; 7 bases are shared with TRBD1. The V gene's germline CDR1 is ENHRY and CDR2 SYGVKD. Unmatched junction bases numbered 5, after V lost 6 bases and J lost 3 bases. CDR3 length: 13 amino acids. This CDR3 reads CAIRRQGDYEQYF. CDR3 bases: TGTGCCATCAGGCGACAGGGAGACTACGAGCAGTACTTC.

The CDR3 nucleotides are TGTGCCAGCAGTTACTCGAGGGTTTACACTGAAGCTTTCTTT. Its translation is CASSYSRVYTEAFF. The chain employs TRBV6-5 and TRBJ1-1; D call uncertain. V dropped 0 bases and J dropped 3 bases, with 8 bases sitting between them. There are 14 residues in the CDR3. In germline, CDR1 is MNHEY, CDR2 SVGAGI.

This chain joins TRBV7-9 and TRBJ2-7, with 10 bases fitting TRBD1. The trim removed 5 bases at V and 5 bases at J, leaving 9 bases unmatched. This CDR3 spans 15 amino acids. The germline V gene has CDR1 SEHNR and CDR2 FQNEAQ (reference sequence). The CDR3: CASSPRTGGSDEQYF. For the CDR3, the DNA is TGTGCCAGCAGCCCACGGACAGGGGGAAGCGACGAGCAGTACTTC.

The chain is built from TRBV2 and TRBJ2-1; 12 bases fit TRBD2. V shed 2 bases, J shed 5 bases, and the junction held 10 bases outside the gene matches. The CDR3 sequence is 18 residues long. The germline V gene encodes CDR1 SNHLY and CDR2 FYNNEI. The CDR3 DNA reads as TGTGCCAGCAGTGAATGGTTGGCCCGGACTAGCGGGAACAATGAGCAGTTCTTC. Amino acid sequence: CASSEWLARTSGNNEQFF.